A selection of T cell receptor beta chains follows, all from one sample in a study of CD4 T cells in relation to SARS-CoV-2 and coronaviruses. Some clones are missing from TCRdb's copy, which holds only in-frame ones; the method was immunoSEQ multiplex PCR. This sample has around 35,000 clones, with more than 65% found just once. These receptors have no known antigen. The sequenced sample was naive CD4+ T cells from PBMCs, cultured in vitro. The receptors were sampled from an adult with COVID-19. CDR3s include the opening cysteine and the closing phenylalanine or tryptophan. A D gene is named only where the DNA matches it firmly. The size field is filled for only some rows; it gives once, few, many or a size class.

j_gene | abundance | v_gene | d_gene | CDR3nt | CDR3aa
TRBJ1-2 | NA | TRBV29-1 | NA | TGCAGCGCGGAACCGACTCGGACAGCGATAAACTATGGCTACACCTTC | CSAEPTRTAINYGYTF
TRBJ2-2 | few | TRBV18 | NA | TGTGCCAGCTCACCATTCGTTGCAAACACCGGGGAGCTGTTTTTT | CASSPFVANTGELFF
TRBJ1-2 | few | TRBV7-9 | NA | TGTGCCAGCAGCTTAGAATCATATGGCTACACCTTC | CASSLESYGYTF
TRBJ2-3 | NA | TRBV11-3 | TRBD2 | TGTGCCAGCAGCTTAGGTCTGGGGAGGGCCGCAGATACGCAGTATTTT | CASSLGLGRAADTQYF
TRBJ2-5 | NA | TRBV19 | NA | TGTGCCAGTAGTATATTCGGGACACGAGGGCTAGAGACCCAGTACTTC | CASSIFGTRGLETQYF
TRBJ1-1 | NA | TRBV30 | NA | TGTGCCTGGAGTGTCCTGAACACTGAAGCTTTCTTT | CAWSVLNTEAFF
TRBJ1-5 | NA | TRBV4-3 | NA | TGCGCCAGCAGCCAAGGACCGACGACAGGTTCTAGCAATCAGCCCCAGCATTTT | CASSQGPTTGSSNQPQHF
TRBJ1-2 | few | TRBV19 | NA | TGTGCCAGTACCAGGGAAGGGCTTGGCTACACCTTC | CASTREGLGYTF
TRBJ2-2 | NA | TRBV27 | TRBD2 | TGTGCCAGCAGTTTCACTAGCGGCACCGGGGAGCTGTTTTTT | CASSFTSGTGELFF
TRBJ1-2 | NA | TRBV5-1 | TRBD1 | TGCGCCAGCAGCCCAGACAGGGCTTCTCGCTATGGCTACACCTTC | CASSPDRASRYGYTF
TRBJ1-1 | NA | TRBV2 | NA | TGTGCCAGTTTACTCAGCCGGAACACTGAAGCTTTCTTT | CASLLSRNTEAFF
TRBJ1-1 | NA | TRBV2 | NA | TGTGCCAGCACTCGGTCAGGGGACGTTAATCGGGGCACTGAAGCTTTCTTT | CASTRSGDVNRGTEAFF
TRBJ2-1 | few | TRBV7-9 | NA | TGTGCCAGCAGCTTAGTCCCCCAAAGCGGCTCCTACAATGAGCAGTTCTTC | CASSLVPQSGSYNEQFF
TRBJ2-7 | NA | TRBV11-1 | NA | TGTGCCAGCAGCTTCAGGCAGGGCTCCCTCTCCTACGAGCAGTACTTC | CASSFRQGSLSYEQYF
TRBJ2-1 | NA | TRBV7-9 | TRBD2 | TGTGCCAGCAGCCGGGGACTAGCGCATGACAATGAGCAGTTCTTC | CASSRGLAHDNEQFF
TRBJ2-7 | NA | TRBV12-3/TRBV12-4 | NA | TGTGCCAGCAGTCTCACCGGTGAGCAGTACTTC | CASSLTGEQYF
TRBJ1-4 | NA | TRBV29-1 | NA | TGCAGCGTTCTCTGGGCAGGAAGTGCTGAAAAACTGTTTTTT | CSVLWAGSAEKLFF
TRBJ1-2 | NA | TRBV7-9 | TRBD1 | TGTGCCAGCAGCTACCGGGACAGGGGGCTTGGCTACACCTTC | CASSYRDRGLGYTF
TRBJ2-2 | NA | TRBV27 | TRBD2 | TGTGCCAGCAGTTTGGGCGGGAGGTCCGGGGAGCTGTTTTTT | CASSLGGRSGELFF
TRBJ2-7 | few | TRBV9 | NA | TGTGCCAGCAGCGAAGGCCCGGGTCGGAACTACGAGCAGTACTTC | CASSEGPGRNYEQYF
TRBJ1-4 | NA | TRBV4-1 | NA | TGCGCCAGCAGCCAAGCTGACAGCGAAAAACTGTTTTTT | CASSQADSEKLFF
TRBJ2-3 | NA | TRBV2 | TRBD1 | TGTGCCAGCAGTGAACGGACAGGGGTCACAGATACGCAGTATTTT | CASSERTGVTDTQYF
TRBJ2-1 | NA | TRBV12-5 | NA | TGTGCTAGTGGTTTTGGCGGGTACTACAATGAGCAGTTCTTC | CASGFGGYYNEQFF
TRBJ2-5 | NA | TRBV18 | NA | TGTGCCAGCTCACCAGGGGACGGCCAAGAGACCCAGTACTTC | CASSPGDGQETQYF
TRBJ2-7 | NA | TRBV7-8 | TRBD1 | TGTGCCAGCAGCCAAGACAGGGGCTACGAGCAGTACTTC | CASSQDRGYEQYF
TRBJ1-5 | NA | TRBV15 | TRBD1 | TGTGCCACCAGCAGAGATGTACAGGGACAGATCCTCAATCAGCCCCAGCATTTT | CATSRDVQGQILNQPQHF
TRBJ2-2 | NA | TRBV3-1/TRBV3-2 | TRBD1 | TGTGCCAGCAGCGACCGACAGGGAGTGAGCACCGGGGAGCTGTTTTTT | CASSDRQGVSTGELFF
TRBJ2-7 | NA | TRBV27 | TRBD1 | TGTGCCACCTGGACAGGGAAAAATCACGAGCAGTACTTC | CATWTGKNHEQYF
TRBJ2-5 | NA | TRBV10-3 | TRBD2 | TGTGCCATCGGGACTAGCGGGGAAGAGACCCAGTACTTC | CAIGTSGEETQYF
TRBJ1-4 | NA | TRBV7-9 | NA | TGTGCCAGCAGAGAAACAGGTGCAACTAATGAAAAACTGTTTTTT | CASRETGATNEKLFF
TRBJ1-2 | NA | TRBV2 | NA | TGTGCCAGCAGTGTTGGCCTTTCGGGGGCCTTGTCCGATGGCTACACCTTC | CASSVGLSGALSDGYTF
TRBJ2-3 | NA | TRBV7-3 | TRBD1 | TGTGCCAGCAGCTTATTAGGGGGCGATTTCGGAGATACGCAGTATTTT | CASSLLGGDFGDTQYF
TRBJ2-6 | NA | TRBV6-5 | NA | TGTGCCAGCACAGGTGAATCCTCTGGGGCCAACGTCCTGACTTTC | CASTGESSGANVLTF
TRBJ1-2 | few | TRBV27 | NA | TGTGCCAGCAGTTTATCGGGGCACGGCTACACCTTC | CASSLSGHGYTF
TRBJ1-5 | NA | TRBV4-1 | NA | TGCGCCAGCAGCCAGGGGGGGGGCGCGGTTCAGCCCCAGCATTTT | CASSQGGGAVQPQHF
TRBJ1-1 | few | TRBV5-1 | NA | TGCGCCAGCAGTAGGGGGAACACTGAAGCTTTCTTT | CASSRGNTEAFF
TRBJ2-2 | NA | TRBV3-1/TRBV3-2 | TRBD1 | TGTGCCAGCAGTCCCTCGGCGAGGGGGCGGGTGATGACCGGGGAGCTGTTTTTT | CASSPSARGRVMTGELFF
TRBJ2-7 | NA | TRBV5-1 | NA | TGCGCCAGCAGCTTGGACAGGCTAGCCTACGAGCAGTACTTC | CASSLDRLAYEQYF
TRBJ1-5 | NA | TRBV6-6 | NA | TGTGCCAGCAGCTTACAGGGAGTACAGCCCCAGCATTTT | CASSLQGVQPQHF
TRBJ2-7 | NA | TRBV28 | TRBD2 | TGTGCCAGCAGTTGGCCGGCTAGCGGGAGGTGGGTAGAGGGAGAGCAGTACTTC | CASSWPASGRWVEGEQYF
TRBJ2-2 | NA | TRBV9 | TRBD2 | TGTGCCAGCAGCGCCCGACTAGCGGGAGTTGAGCTGTTTTTT | CASSARLAGVELFF
TRBJ2-2 | NA | TRBV11-2 | TRBD2 | TGTGCCAGCAGCTCATGGACTAGCGGGAGCGGGACCGGGGAGCTGTTTTTT | CASSSWTSGSGTGELFF
TRBJ2-7 | NA | TRBV2 | NA | TGTGCCAGCAATACTAGGCTGACAGACGAGCAGTACTTC | CASNTRLTDEQYF
TRBJ2-2 | NA | TRBV7-6 | TRBD2 | TGTGCCAGCAGCTTAATCGAGCGGGAGCGTTTTGCCGGGGAGCTGTTTTTT | CASSLIERERFAGELFF
TRBJ2-1 | NA | TRBV7-9 | NA | TGTGCCAGCAGCTTAACGCGTCTCTCCCCGGATGAGCAGTTCTTC | CASSLTRLSPDEQFF
TRBJ1-2 | NA | TRBV11-2 | NA | TGTGCCAGCAGCCCGGTTCCCTATGGCTACACCTTC | CASSPVPYGYTF
TRBJ2-7 | NA | TRBV2 | NA | TGTGCCAGCGGGTCGAGGGCCGGCTCCTACGAGCAGTACTTC | CASGSRAGSYEQYF
TRBJ1-3 | NA | TRBV5-5 | TRBD1 | TGTGCCAGCAAAAAGGGACAGAGCTCTGGAAACACCATATATTTT | CASKKGQSSGNTIYF